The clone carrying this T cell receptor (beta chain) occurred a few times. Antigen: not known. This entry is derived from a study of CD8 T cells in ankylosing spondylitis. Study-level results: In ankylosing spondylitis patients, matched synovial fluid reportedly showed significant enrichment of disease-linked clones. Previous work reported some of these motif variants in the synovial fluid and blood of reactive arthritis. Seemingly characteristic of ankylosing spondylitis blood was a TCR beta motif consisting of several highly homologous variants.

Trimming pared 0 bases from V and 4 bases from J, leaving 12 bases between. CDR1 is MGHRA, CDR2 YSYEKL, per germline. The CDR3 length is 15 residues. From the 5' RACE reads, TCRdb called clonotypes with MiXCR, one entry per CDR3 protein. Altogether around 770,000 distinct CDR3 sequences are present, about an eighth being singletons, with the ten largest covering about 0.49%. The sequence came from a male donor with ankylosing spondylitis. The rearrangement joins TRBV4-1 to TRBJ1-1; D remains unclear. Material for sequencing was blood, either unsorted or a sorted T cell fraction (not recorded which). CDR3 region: CASSQDLREGTEAFF. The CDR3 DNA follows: TGCGCCAGCAGCCAAGATCTGAGGGAAGGCACTGAAGCTTTCTTT.